Listed below are T cell receptor beta chains from one sample, sequenced in a study of metastatic and nonmetastatic thyroid tumors. With MiXCR, TCRdb reprocessed the PCR reads. The data show 60,000 or so clones, with about 3.8% seen just once and around 20% held by the top ten. The specimen sequenced was blood. The receptors shown here come from a female donor with papillary thyroid cancer or a benign thyroid nodule (not recorded which). Some clones in this sample may be carry-over from other donors' samples. Both conserved end residues are part of each CDR3. Each record gives: J gene, D gene, clone size, V gene, CDR3 DNA, CDR3 protein. A D gene is named only where the DNA matches it firmly. Size is stated for part of the rows, as once, few or many counts, or as a class when the clone is expanded.

j_gene: TRBJ2-1
d_gene: TRBD2
abundance: many
v_gene: TRBV20-1
CDR3nt: TGCAGTGCCGTAAGCGGGATACGGGATGAGCAGTTCTTC
CDR3aa: CSAVSGIRDEQFF

j_gene: TRBJ1-2
d_gene: TRBD1
abundance: many
v_gene: TRBV28
CDR3nt: TGTGCCAGCAGCACAGGGGACTATGGCTACACCTTC
CDR3aa: CASSTGDYGYTF

j_gene: TRBJ2-7
d_gene: NA
abundance: many
v_gene: TRBV19
CDR3nt: TGTGCCAGTAGTATCCGGGACCAAGCCTCCTACGAGCAGTACTTC
CDR3aa: CASSIRDQASYEQYF

j_gene: TRBJ1-1
d_gene: NA
abundance: many
v_gene: TRBV10-3
CDR3nt: TGTGCCATCAGTCTCGGCCAGGGGAGGCTGGCTTTCTTT
CDR3aa: CAISLGQGRLAFF

j_gene: TRBJ2-5
d_gene: TRBD2
abundance: few
v_gene: TRBV4-2
CDR3nt: TGTGCCAGCAGCCAAGGAACTAGCGGGAGGACGGATCAAGAGACCCAGTACTTC
CDR3aa: CASSQGTSGRTDQETQYF

j_gene: TRBJ1-3
d_gene: TRBD1
abundance: few
v_gene: TRBV7-9
CDR3nt: TGTACCAGCAGCTCGGGGGACAGTGTCGGAAACACCATATATTTT
CDR3aa: CTSSSGDSVGNTIYF

j_gene: TRBJ1-3
d_gene: NA
abundance: many
v_gene: TRBV5-6
CDR3nt: TGTGCCAGCACCCGGCGAGGCGGCCGCTCTGGAAACACCATATATTTT
CDR3aa: CASTRRGGRSGNTIYF

j_gene: TRBJ2-2
d_gene: TRBD2
abundance: NA
v_gene: TRBV28
CDR3nt: TGTGCCAGCAGCAGACTAGCGGGAGGGTATCGTACCGGGGAGCTGTTTTTT
CDR3aa: CASSRLAGGYRTGELFF

j_gene: TRBJ1-5
d_gene: NA
abundance: NA
v_gene: TRBV6-1
CDR3nt: TGTGCCAGCAGTGCCTGGACGTCTAATCAGCCCCAGCATTTT
CDR3aa: CASSAWTSNQPQHF

j_gene: TRBJ2-1
d_gene: TRBD2
abundance: many
v_gene: TRBV24-1
CDR3nt: TGTGCCACCAGTGATCCGGGACTAGCGGGAGTCAATGAGCAGTTCTTC
CDR3aa: CATSDPGLAGVNEQFF

j_gene: TRBJ1-5
d_gene: TRBD1
abundance: many
v_gene: TRBV7-9
CDR3nt: TGTGCCAGCAGCGGGACAGGGAGCAATCAGCCCCAGCATTTT
CDR3aa: CASSGTGSNQPQHF

j_gene: TRBJ1-2
d_gene: NA
abundance: many
v_gene: TRBV11-3
CDR3nt: TGTGCCAGCAGCTCAGTACAGGGTCTCATTAACTATGGCTACACCTTC
CDR3aa: CASSSVQGLINYGYTF

j_gene: TRBJ2-1
d_gene: TRBD2
abundance: many
v_gene: TRBV19
CDR3nt: TGTGCCAGTAGAGCTACGAGCGGGAACAATGAGCAGTTCTTC
CDR3aa: CASRATSGNNEQFF

j_gene: TRBJ2-1
d_gene: NA
abundance: many
v_gene: TRBV24-1
CDR3nt: TGTGCCACCAGTGATTGGACACACAATGAGCAGTTCTTC
CDR3aa: CATSDWTHNEQFF

j_gene: TRBJ1-1
d_gene: TRBD1
abundance: many
v_gene: TRBV24-1
CDR3nt: TGTGCCACCAGTGATTCCCGACAGGGGTCCAGCACTGAAGCTTTCTTT
CDR3aa: CATSDSRQGSSTEAFF

j_gene: TRBJ2-7
d_gene: TRBD2
abundance: many
v_gene: TRBV5-5
CDR3nt: TGTGCCAGCAGTTCATACGGGACTAGCGGACTTAATTCCTACGAGCAGTACTTC
CDR3aa: CASSSYGTSGLNSYEQYF

j_gene: TRBJ2-1
d_gene: NA
abundance: NA
v_gene: TRBV18
CDR3nt: TGTGCCAGCTCACCTGTTAACAATGAGCAGTTCTTC
CDR3aa: CASSPVNNEQFF

j_gene: TRBJ2-2
d_gene: TRBD1
abundance: many
v_gene: TRBV27
CDR3nt: TGTGCCAGCAGCTCTTTTCGGGACAGAGGCACCGGGGAGCTGTTTTTT
CDR3aa: CASSSFRDRGTGELFF

j_gene: TRBJ2-3
d_gene: TRBD2
abundance: many
v_gene: TRBV19
CDR3nt: TGTGCCAGTAGTGAAGCGGGAGTAGGCACAGATACGCAGTATTTT
CDR3aa: CASSEAGVGTDTQYF

j_gene: TRBJ2-7
d_gene: TRBD2
abundance: many
v_gene: TRBV20-1
CDR3nt: TGCAGTGCTAGAGATAACGGCGGGGGCTACGAGCAGTACTTC
CDR3aa: CSARDNGGGYEQYF

j_gene: TRBJ2-2
d_gene: TRBD1
abundance: many
v_gene: TRBV6-1
CDR3nt: TGTGCCAGCAGGGTCGGAGGACAGGGGGCCGGGGAGCTGTTTTTT
CDR3aa: CASRVGGQGAGELFF

j_gene: TRBJ1-5
d_gene: TRBD1
abundance: NA
v_gene: TRBV2
CDR3nt: TGTGCCAGCAGTAGGGGGCACCCCTTTCTTAGCAATCAGCCCCAGCATTTT
CDR3aa: CASSRGHPFLSNQPQHF

j_gene: TRBJ2-1
d_gene: TRBD1
abundance: few
v_gene: TRBV18
CDR3nt: TGTTCCAGCTCACCAGGGGGACACGGAGGTGGGGGTGAGCAGTTCTTC
CDR3aa: CSSSPGGHGGGGEQFF

j_gene: TRBJ2-7
d_gene: TRBD2
abundance: many
v_gene: TRBV7-9
CDR3nt: TGTGCCAGCAGCTTAGCCCCTTTAGCGGGAGGCTCCTACGAGCAGTACTTC
CDR3aa: CASSLAPLAGGSYEQYF

j_gene: TRBJ2-7
d_gene: TRBD2
abundance: NA
v_gene: TRBV28
CDR3nt: TGTGCCAGCAGTTCCCAACTAGCGGGCTCCTACGAGCAGTACTTC
CDR3aa: CASSSQLAGSYEQYF

j_gene: TRBJ2-7
d_gene: NA
abundance: NA
v_gene: TRBV6-1
CDR3nt: TGTGCCAGCAGTCAGACAGAGTTCGTCTCCTACGAGCAGTACTTC
CDR3aa: CASSQTEFVSYEQYF

j_gene: TRBJ1-5
d_gene: NA
abundance: many
v_gene: TRBV19
CDR3nt: TGTGCCAGTAGTATAACTTCGGGGCCCCAGCATTTT
CDR3aa: CASSITSGPQHF

j_gene: TRBJ1-2
d_gene: NA
abundance: many
v_gene: TRBV19
CDR3nt: TGTGCCAGTAGTGAAAATGGCCGAGGCTACACCTTC
CDR3aa: CASSENGRGYTF

j_gene: TRBJ1-6
d_gene: TRBD1
abundance: many
v_gene: TRBV30
CDR3nt: TGTGCCTGGAGCCCGGGACAGAGCTTCCACTTT
CDR3aa: CAWSPGQSFHF

j_gene: TRBJ2-5
d_gene: NA
abundance: NA
v_gene: TRBV12-3/TRBV12-4
CDR3nt: TGTGCCAGCAGTTTATCAGGGGTGGAGACCCAGTACTTC
CDR3aa: CASSLSGVETQYF

j_gene: TRBJ2-4
d_gene: NA
abundance: many
v_gene: TRBV12-3/TRBV12-4
CDR3nt: TGTGCCAGCAGTTTCCAGACTGGGTCAAAAAACATTCAGTACTTC
CDR3aa: CASSFQTGSKNIQYF

j_gene: TRBJ2-2
d_gene: NA
abundance: NA
v_gene: TRBV6-1
CDR3nt: TGTGCCAGCAGTAAAGATAACACCTTGGAGCTGTTTTTT
CDR3aa: CASSKDNTLELFF

j_gene: TRBJ2-7
d_gene: NA
abundance: few
v_gene: TRBV6-2/TRBV6-3
CDR3nt: TGTGCCAGCAGTCGAGGGACTTCAGCCTACTACGAGCAGTACTTC
CDR3aa: CASSRGTSAYYEQYF

j_gene: TRBJ2-7
d_gene: TRBD2
abundance: many
v_gene: TRBV6-1
CDR3nt: TGTGCCAGCAGTCCTGCGGGGGCGGGAGGGTGGGAGCAGTACTTC
CDR3aa: CASSPAGAGGWEQYF

j_gene: TRBJ1-1
d_gene: NA
abundance: few
v_gene: TRBV20-1
CDR3nt: TGCAGTGCTCCCCAGGGTGATAGGACTGAAGCTTTCTTT
CDR3aa: CSAPQGDRTEAFF

j_gene: TRBJ2-2
d_gene: TRBD2
abundance: few
v_gene: TRBV28
CDR3nt: TGTGCCGGCGGGGGGCAGTCTACCGGGGAGCTGTTTTTT
CDR3aa: CAGGGQSTGELFF

j_gene: TRBJ2-1
d_gene: NA
abundance: many
v_gene: TRBV19
CDR3nt: TGTGCCAGTAGTATGGTAGGGGGGCATGAGCAGTTCTTC
CDR3aa: CASSMVGGHEQFF

j_gene: TRBJ2-7
d_gene: NA
abundance: many
v_gene: TRBV20-1
CDR3nt: TGCAGTGCCAGAAGGGCAGGGGACGAGCAGTACTTC
CDR3aa: CSARRAGDEQYF

j_gene: TRBJ1-6
d_gene: NA
abundance: NA
v_gene: TRBV2
CDR3nt: TGTGCCAGCAGCTACCTGGGAGGGAGCTCCTATAATTCACCCCTCCACTTT
CDR3aa: CASSYLGGSSYNSPLHF

j_gene: TRBJ2-3
d_gene: NA
abundance: few
v_gene: TRBV2
CDR3nt: TGTGCCAGCAGGGCGACATATCTGAGCACAGATACGCAGTATTTT
CDR3aa: CASRATYLSTDTQYF

j_gene: TRBJ2-1
d_gene: NA
abundance: many
v_gene: TRBV3-1
CDR3nt: TGTGCCAGCAGCCCTGAGCTATCCTACAATGAGCAGTTCTTC
CDR3aa: CASSPELSYNEQFF

j_gene: TRBJ1-6
d_gene: TRBD1
abundance: many
v_gene: TRBV2
CDR3nt: TGTGCCAGCAATGCCGACAGGGGGAATAATTCACCCCTCCACTTT
CDR3aa: CASNADRGNNSPLHF

j_gene: TRBJ1-2
d_gene: TRBD1
abundance: NA
v_gene: TRBV28
CDR3nt: TGTGCCAGCATTTCCTCCAGACAGGGGGCTAAATGCTACACCTTC
CDR3aa: CASISSRQGAKCYTF

j_gene: TRBJ1-3
d_gene: NA
abundance: many
v_gene: TRBV19
CDR3nt: TGTGCCAGTAGGTCGGATTCTGGAAACACCATATATTTT
CDR3aa: CASRSDSGNTIYF

j_gene: TRBJ1-1
d_gene: NA
abundance: NA
v_gene: TRBV6-1
CDR3nt: TGTGCCAGCAGGAAGACAGTTGAAGCTTTCTTT
CDR3aa: CASRKTVEAFF

j_gene: TRBJ1-5
d_gene: NA
abundance: many
v_gene: TRBV20-1
CDR3nt: TGCAGTGCCAGTCGGAGACCTGACAATCCCCAGCATTTT
CDR3aa: CSASRRPDNPQHF

j_gene: TRBJ1-3
d_gene: NA
abundance: many
v_gene: TRBV20-1
CDR3nt: TGCAGTGCTCCTCGACACGAAGGTACTGGAAACACCATATATTTT
CDR3aa: CSAPRHEGTGNTIYF

j_gene: TRBJ2-1
d_gene: TRBD2
abundance: many
v_gene: TRBV9
CDR3nt: TGTGCCAGCAGCGGCGAGACTAGCGGGGGAGACAATGAGCAGTTCTTC
CDR3aa: CASSGETSGGDNEQFF